This note documents a single TCR beta chain sequence. The antigen it recognizes is unknown. Base qualities are not recorded, but no much larger clone differs from it by a single base. The entry originates in a study of blood T cell repertoires in COVID-19 (TCRdb year 2020). Turning to the overall study: Samples covering the acute and convalescent phases of COVID-19 were provided by collaborators in the United States, Italy and Spain. The prospective study material was composed of cDNA or gDNA derived from T cells, B-cell-depleted T cells, or PBMCs. Subjects who had been exposed to COVID-19, were actively infected with it, or had recovered from it provided the deeply sampled blood TCRbeta repertoires that made up the dataset. A freely available public database, intended as a resource for researchers studying the immune response to SARS-CoV-2, is where the repertoires were released. The samples were drawn from the first 160 participants of the ongoing ImmuneRACE study and from over a thousand subjects provided by 6 global collaborators. The sample metadata nearly always contained a de-identified subject ID, COVID-19 status, age in years and sex. Where HLA class I and class II types were available, the types were taken from metadata supplied by the sample provider, not from assay-based typing.

The immunoSEQ Assay, a bias-controlled multiplex PCR, was used to amplify TCRbeta CDR3 regions from genomic DNA. The paper's processing steps were these. Within the assay, amplification of reference gene primers was used to estimate how many nucleated cells each sample contained. To quantify the absolute abundance of each unique TCRbeta CDR3 rearrangement, sequence reads were collapsed and filtered. Productive Simpson clonality was computed per sample as the square root of Simpson's diversity index over productive rearrangements. The immuneACCESS repertoire file appears here via TCRdb, limited to in-frame rearrangements. These files lack a portion of the clones; in checked studies, under half of the deficit traces to unresolved V genes, and the cause of the others is not known. The V and J calls and clone size come from that table; D and trimming were worked out from the DNA. Recorded for this sample are 250,000 or so clones; about 90% of them occurred a single time. The top ten hold approximately 4% of the sample.

Broad study findings and their caveats: How much clinical and demographic metadata was included differed by source and by participant, and the metadata was provided uncurated.

The germline V gene yields SQVTM for CDR1 and ANQGSEA for CDR2. V lost 6 bases and J lost 5 bases, and the count of bases not matched to a germline gene is 6. The CDR3, from cysteine to phenylalanine, totals 13 residues. Here the CDR3 DNA is all that survives: 39 bases in frame from base 1. Participants in the prospective study were aged roughly 18 to 95 years, lived in 20 to 25 United States geographic areas, and enrolled through a virtual design. To assign participants to cohorts, the prospective study relied on clinical history that participants themselves reported in a screening survey and a study questionnaire. Mobile phlebotomists in the prospective study collected whole blood, serum and a nasopharyngeal or oropharyngeal swab from every participant. Prospective study participants could optionally give additional blood draws and questionnaires over an approximately two-month period. Prospective study blood samples were shipped either frozen or at room temperature before DNA extraction.

This clonotype was sampled from a woman aged 25 to 39 with acute COVID-19. The chain employs TRBV29-1 and TRBJ2-5, and 10 junction bases match TRBD1. Sequenced material: PBMCs or T cells enriched from blood (not recorded which). The bases read TGCAGCGTGACCGGGACAGGGGACGAGACCCAGTACTTC. This encodes CSVTGTGDETQYF.